This T cell receptor (beta chain) is from a study of PD-1 blockade in classical Hodgkin lymphoma (dated by TCRdb to 2018 to 2021). Study-level background: A peripheral blood immune signature of response to PD-1 blockade in classical Hodgkin lymphoma was defined using TCR beta sequencing and CyTOF.

Regarding this clone: This clone's antigen is unknown. No per-base quality is available; no much larger clone lies one base away.

The full study reports these points: Baseline TCR diversity was reported to be lower in newly diagnosed patients than in healthy donors and to be lower still in relapsed/refractory patients. Only a single clinical trial cohort was studied, and what caused the repertoire differences, possibly disease activity or prior therapy, remained undefined.

Genomic DNA was isolated using the Qiagen DNeasy kit from unsorted PBMCs as well as from negatively selected CD4+ and CD8+ fractions. Amplification of TCR beta CDR3 regions was done by immunoSEQ multiplex PCR with primers that anneal to V and J segments. A synthetic immune receptor repertoire was used to minimize amplification bias, and any remaining bias was removed computationally after sequencing. The study's own analysis went as follows. Custom Python scripts were used to quantify repertoire diversity as the Shannon entropy index. Unsorted, CD4+ and CD8+ repertoires were analyzed separately, except for combined analyses in which CD4+ and CD8+ sequences were merged in silico. TCRdb's version of the immuneACCESS table is confined to in-frame rearrangements and falls short of the full clone set. An unresolved V gene accounts for under half of the shortfall where checked; the remainder is of unknown origin. The V and J calls and clone size come from that table; D and trimming were worked out from the DNA. The sample data list just over 15,000 clones, and 70% to 90% of these were observed just once. The leading ten clones occupy more than 0.7% of the sample.

Taken with the paper, the label for time point translates to: newly diagnosed, previously untreated cHL patient sample. A Miltenyi CD4+ T cell isolation kit was used for magnetic negative selection to purify CD4+ T cells from thawed PBMCs. As a comparison group for the relapsed/refractory trial patients, PBMCs were sequenced from patients with newly diagnosed, previously untreated classical Hodgkin lymphoma. Peripheral blood was collected in 8 mL Vacutainer Cell Preparation Tubes, from which PBMCs were isolated by centrifugation and then cryopreserved. Purified CD4+ and CD8+ fractions were prepared only for cases with an additional available PBMC sample. On LS columns in a quadroMACS separator, the magnetically labelled cells were depleted, and the flow-through was collected as the purified fraction. The sequencing input was CD4+ T cells from blood. The source is a human donor with classical Hodgkin lymphoma.

The nucleotides are TGTGCCAGCAGTTACTCGACTGGCCGTCGAGGCACTGAAGCTTTCTTT. Translated, this is CASSYSTGRRGTEAFF. The chain was built from TRBV6-5 and TRBJ1-1; no D gene can be assigned with confidence. Taken from the germline V gene, the CDR1 and CDR2 loops are MNHEY and SVGAGI. V gives up 0 bases and J gives up 4 bases, and the segment between their germline ends measures 15 bases. The CDR3 has 16 amino acids, counting the end cysteine and phenylalanine. This entry keeps only the CDR3 DNA: 48 bases, framed from base 1.